The clone carrying this T cell receptor (beta chain) was seen repeatedly, ten times or more. Its specificity is not known. This entry belongs to a study of T cells in Graves' hyperthyroidism and ophthalmopathy. Findings of the study overall: Blood also carried most thyroid clonotypes expanded above 0.001.

There are 16 residues in the CDR3. V lost 4 bases and J lost 5; bases outside the gene matches: 10. Germline CDR1 is SGHRS and CDR2 is YFSETQ. The CDR3 regions of TCR beta were amplified from RNA transcripts. RT-PCR in the first round (using the HTBI primer set) targeted the TCR CDR3. TCRdb re-analysed the multiplex PCR reads in MiXCR, keeping a single row per CDR3 protein. The data show roughly 500,000 distinct CDR3 sequences, 35% to 55% seen once. J is TRBJ2-5 and V is TRBV5-1; 11 bases line up with TRBD2. Sequencing was performed on peripheral blood or thyroid tissue (not recorded which). The sequence was collected from an adult woman with Graves' disease, either hyperthyroidism or ophthalmopathy (not recorded which). This CDR3 reads CASSPKLAGAGETQYF. CDR3 coding DNA: TGCGCCAGCAGCCCAAAACTAGCGGGAGCGGGGGAGACCCAGTACTTC.